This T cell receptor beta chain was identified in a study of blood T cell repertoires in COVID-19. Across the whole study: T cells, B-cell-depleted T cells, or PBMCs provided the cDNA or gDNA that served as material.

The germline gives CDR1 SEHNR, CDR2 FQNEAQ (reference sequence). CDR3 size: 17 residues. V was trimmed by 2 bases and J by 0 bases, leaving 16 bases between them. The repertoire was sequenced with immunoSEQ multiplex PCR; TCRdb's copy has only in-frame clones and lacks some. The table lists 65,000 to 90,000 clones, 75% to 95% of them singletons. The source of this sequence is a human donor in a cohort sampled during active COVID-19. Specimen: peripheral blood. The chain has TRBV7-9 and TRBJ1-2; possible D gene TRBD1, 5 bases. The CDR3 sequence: CASSLPTDSSPNYGYTF. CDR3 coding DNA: TGTGCCAGCAGCTTACCCACAGACAGCTCTCCTAACTATGGCTACACCTTC. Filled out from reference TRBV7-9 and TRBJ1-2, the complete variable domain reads DTGVSQNPRHKITKRGQNVTFRCDPISEHNRLYWYRQTLGQGPEFLTYFQNEAQLEKSRLLSDRFSAERPKGSFSTLEIQRTEQGDSAMYLCASSLPTDSSPNYGYTFGSGTRLTVV.